Following are 20 T cell receptor beta chains from one sample sequenced in a study of blood T cell repertoires in COVID-19. The method was immunoSEQ multiplex PCR; TCRdb's version includes in-frame clones alone and lacks a portion of them. The sample includes 120,000 to 150,000 clones, about nine tenths of them seen just once. Specimen: peripheral blood. These receptors were obtained from a woman aged 45-65 years with acute or convalescent COVID-19.

The chain employs TRBV5-4 and TRBJ2-7; D gene unclear. Per the germline V gene, CDR1 is SGHNT and CDR2 is YYREEE (reference sequence). The V and J ends lost 3 bases and 4 bases respectively, with 11 bases between them. The CDR3 has 13 residues. This CDR3 is CASSSFLVYEQYF. In DNA, the CDR3 is TGTGCCAGCAGCTCGTTCCTAGTTTACGAGCAGTACTTC.

V and J are TRBV12-5 and TRBJ2-1; 11 bases match TRBD2. CDR3 size: 16 residues. CDR1 and CDR2 from the germline V gene are LGHNT and FRNRAP. V gave up 0 bases and J gave up 9 bases; unmatched junction bases: 7. CDR3 in amino acids: CASGLVLAGAPPEQFF. The CDR3 region has the DNA TGTGCTAGTGGTTTGGTACTAGCGGGAGCCCCCCCTGAGCAGTTCTTC.

This clone was seen a few times. CDR3 sequence: CSVAGVGQPQHF. In nucleotides, the CDR3 is TGCAGCGTTGCAGGGGTCGGGCAGCCCCAGCATTTT. The rearrangement uses TRBV29-1 and TRBJ1-5; TRBD1 might be the D (6 bases). Germline V gives CDR1 SQVTM, CDR2 ANQGSEA. V lost 4 bases to trimming and J lost 7 bases, with 11 bases between them. This CDR3 has 12 amino acids.

The genes are TRBV7-3 and TRBJ2-2; TRBD2 agrees at 7 bases. Germline-derived CDR1 and CDR2 are SGHTA and FQGTGA. This CDR3 has 15 residues. J was trimmed by 5 bases and V by 5 bases; bases with no gene match: 8. The CDR3 loop is CASSPRPGGTGELFF. CDR3 coding DNA: TGTGCCAGCAGCCCCCGACCGGGGGGTACCGGGGAGCTGTTTTTT.

This chain uses TRBV4-1 with TRBJ1-6; 8 nucleotides match TRBD1. The ends lost 1 base at V and 5 bases at J; junction bases unmatched: 4. Germline V lookup: CDR1 MGHRA, CDR2 YSYEKL. The CDR3 covers 16 residues. The CDR3 protein is CASSQGTGYDNSPLHF. CDR3 DNA sequence: TGCGCCAGCAGCCAAGGGACAGGGTACGATAATTCACCCCTCCACTTT.

On this clone: Germline and junction disagree at one end, which may indicate a read error. V is TRBV6-1 and J is TRBJ2-1; TRBD1 matches at 7 bases. This CDR3 spans 11 amino acids. Germline-derived CDR1 and CDR2 are MNHNS and SASEGT. The CDR3 spells CASSEATGKVF. The CDR3 DNA is TGTGCCAGCAGTGAAGCGACAGGGAAGGTCTTC.

The chain is built from TRBV5-4 and TRBJ1-1; D remains ambiguous. V gave up 0 bases and J gave up 11 bases, with 14 bases separating them. The germline CDR1 and CDR2 sequences are SGHNT and YYREEE (reference sequence). The length of the CDR3 is 13 residues. The CDR3 sequence is CASSLGQNQRAFF. CDR3 DNA: TGTGCCAGCAGCTTGGGGCAAAACCAGAGGGCTTTCTTT.

This rearrangement joins TRBV20-1 to TRBJ1-1; D is unclear. CDR1 and CDR2 (germline): DFQATT, SNEGSKA (reference sequence). The CDR3 runs to 13 residues. V was pared by 3 bases and J by 3 bases, with 11 bases between. The CDR3 DNA is TGCAGTGCTAGTCAGGCTTGGGACACTGAAGCTTTCTTT. Protein: CSASQAWDTEAFF.

This chain links TRBV29-1 with TRBJ2-7; tentatively, D is TRBD2 (5 bases). There are 14 residues in the CDR3. The germline V gene encodes CDR1 SQVTM and CDR2 ANQGSEA. The V end was cut by 0 bases, the J end by 2 bases, with 11 bases between. CDR3 residues: CSVEDSGPTYEQYF. DNA for the CDR3: TGCAGCGTTGAAGACAGCGGCCCCACCTACGAGCAGTACTTC.

This chain links TRBV27 with TRBJ2-1, with a possible D match to TRBD2 (6 bases). CDR1 and CDR2 from the germline V gene are MNHEY and SMNVEV (reference sequence). This CDR3 is built from 15 residues. The V end was cut by 6 bases, the J end by 6 bases, with 18 bases between. The DNA of the CDR3 is TGTGCCAGCAGGGTGGGGCGGGGAATTATCAATGAGCAGTTCTTC. As protein: CASRVGRGIINEQFF.

The rearrangement uses TRBV12-3 or TRBV12-4 and TRBJ1-1; unclear D gene. There are 12 residues in the CDR3. Trimming took off 6 bases at V and 6 bases at J, with 11 bases between the two ends. CDR3 in amino acids: CASSGGLSEAFF. The CDR3 nucleotides read TGTGCCAGCAGCGGTGGACTGTCTGAAGCTTTCTTT.

V and J are TRBV30 and TRBJ1-2; 8 positions match TRBD1. Trimming took 1 base from V and 7 from J; bases not matched to a gene: 8. The CDR3 totals 14 residues. Germline CDR1 GTSNPN, CDR2 SVGIG (reference sequence). The CDR3 nucleotides read TGTGCCTGGAGTGCGTACAGGGGGAGAGGTGGCTACACCTTC. It codes for CAWSAYRGRGGYTF.

V and J are TRBV12-3 or TRBV12-4 and TRBJ1-2; D not certain. With 3 bases removed from V and 3 bases from J, the gap between germline ends came to 8 bases. This CDR3 comprises 13 residues. Here the CDR3 DNA reads TGTGCCAGCAGTTTGGAGGAGGACTATGGCTACACCTTC. It is translated as CASSLEEDYGYTF.

The chain links TRBV6-5 to TRBJ1-1, with 10 bases aligning to TRBD1. Unmatched junction bases numbered 4, after V lost 6 bases and J lost 3 bases. The CDR3 is 14 amino acids. Germline CDR1 and CDR2: MNHEY and SVGAGI. The chain's CDR3 is CASSDRGRDTEAFF. CDR3 nucleotide sequence: TGTGCCAGCAGCGACAGGGGGCGAGACACTGAAGCTTTCTTT.

The V and J genes are TRBV3-1 (or the pseudogene TRBV3-2) and TRBJ2-3; TRBD1 matches at 8 bases. V shed 4 bases, J shed 4 bases, and the junction held 4 bases outside the gene matches. This CDR3 is 14 amino acids long. From germline, CDR1 is LGHDT and CDR2 YNNKEL (reference sequence). CDR3: CASSRGTGSDTQYF. The CDR3 DNA follows: TGTGCCAGCAGCCGAGGGACAGGCTCAGATACGCAGTATTTT.

In this sample, this clone turned up once. This sequence joins TRBV7-8 and TRBJ1-3; TRBD1 matches 7 bases. Germline V gives CDR1 SGHVS, CDR2 FQNEAQ. Trimming took 6 bases from V and 4 from J; bases not matched to a gene: 9. The CDR3 loop spans 15 amino acids. The CDR3 bases are TGTGCCAGCAGTTCCACAGGGGCTTCAGGAAACACCATATATTTT. Protein sequence: CASSSTGASGNTIYF.

This clone was recorded only once. The chain joins TRBV7-9 to TRBJ2-3, with 8 bases lining up with TRBD1. V lost 6 bases to trimming and J lost 2 bases; unmatched junction nucleotides: 4. The CDR3 runs to 14 residues. From germline, CDR1 is SEHNR and CDR2 FQNEAQ (reference sequence). CDR3 sequence (DNA): TGTGCCAGCAGGTGGACAGGGTACACAGATACGCAGTATTTT. Translating it yields CASRWTGYTDTQYF.

The chain links TRBV29-1 to TRBJ2-1; no firm D call. This CDR3 spans 14 amino acids. V was clipped by 6 bases and J by 0 bases, with 12 bases between them. The germline V gene encodes CDR1 SQVTM and CDR2 ANQGSEA. The DNA for the CDR3 is TGCAGCGTGAGCCCTCAAAGCTCCTACAATGAGCAGTTCTTC. This gives the protein CSVSPQSSYNEQFF.

The chain employs TRBV7-6 and TRBJ2-7; D might be TRBD1 (5 bases). Trimming removed 5 bases from V and 0 bases from J, with 17 bases in between. The CDR3 consists of 16 residues. CDR1 is SGHVS and CDR2 is FNYEAQ in the germline V gene. Here the CDR3 DNA reads TGTGCCAGCAGCCTTCCCACAGGTATTAGCTCCTACGAGCAGTACTTC. Residues: CASSLPTGISSYEQYF.

The chain carries TRBV4-1 and TRBJ1-2, with D tentatively TRBD1 (5 bases). Germline lookup yields CDR1 MGHRA and CDR2 YSYEKL. Trimming cost V 0 bases and J 4 bases, with 15 bases left between them. This CDR3 has 16 residues. CDR3 amino acids: CASSQERRGGGYGYTF. CDR3 sequence (DNA): TGCGCCAGCAGCCAAGAAAGGCGGGGCGGGGGCTATGGCTACACCTTC.